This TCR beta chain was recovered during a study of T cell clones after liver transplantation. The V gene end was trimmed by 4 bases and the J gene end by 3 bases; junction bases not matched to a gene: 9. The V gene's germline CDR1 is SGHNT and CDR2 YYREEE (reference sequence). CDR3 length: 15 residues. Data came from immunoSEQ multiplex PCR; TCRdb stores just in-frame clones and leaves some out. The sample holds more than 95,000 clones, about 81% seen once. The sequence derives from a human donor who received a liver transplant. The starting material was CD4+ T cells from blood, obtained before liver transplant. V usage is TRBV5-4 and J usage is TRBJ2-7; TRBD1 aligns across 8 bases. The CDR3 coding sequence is TGTGCCAGCAGCGGACAGGGACAGAAGATCTACGAGCAGTACTTC. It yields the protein CASSGQGQKIYEQYF.